This T cell receptor (beta chain) was identified during a study of cytomegalovirus exposure and HLA in healthy donors. Sequencing was performed with immunoSEQ multiplex PCR; in TCRdb, only in-frame clones are kept and a portion is missing. The repertoire holds about 130,000 clones, roughly 93% seen once, with less than 1.5% in the top ten. The CDR3 extends over 18 amino acids. The germline CDR1 and CDR2 sequences are SGHRS and YFSETQ. V shed 7 bases and J 0 bases; nucleotides not matched to a gene: 11. The sample comprised PBMCs. This TCR came from a woman aged 18-35 years in good health and CMV-seronegative. The chain has TRBV5-1 and TRBJ2-2, with 11 bases aligning to TRBD2. The CDR3 region is CASAGELAGVPNTGELFF. DNA of the CDR3: TGCGCCAGCGCCGGGGAACTAGCGGGAGTTCCGAACACCGGGGAGCTGTTTTTT.